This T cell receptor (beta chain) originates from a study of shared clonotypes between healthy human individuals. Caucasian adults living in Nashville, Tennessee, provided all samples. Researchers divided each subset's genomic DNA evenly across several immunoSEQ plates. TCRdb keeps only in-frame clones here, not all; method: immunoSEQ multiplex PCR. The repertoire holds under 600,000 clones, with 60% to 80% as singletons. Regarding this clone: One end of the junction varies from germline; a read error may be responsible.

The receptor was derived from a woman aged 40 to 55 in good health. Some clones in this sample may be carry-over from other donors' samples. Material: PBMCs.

CDR3 protein: CASSRTGSYNGQFF. The CDR3 DNA sequence: TGTGCCAGTAGTAGGACAGGGTCCTACAATGGGCAGTTCTTC. The V call is TRBV19, the J call TRBJ2-1, with TRBD1 matching 8 bases. The CDR3 is made up of 14 amino acids. Germline CDR1 and CDR2: LNHDA and SQIVND (reference sequence).